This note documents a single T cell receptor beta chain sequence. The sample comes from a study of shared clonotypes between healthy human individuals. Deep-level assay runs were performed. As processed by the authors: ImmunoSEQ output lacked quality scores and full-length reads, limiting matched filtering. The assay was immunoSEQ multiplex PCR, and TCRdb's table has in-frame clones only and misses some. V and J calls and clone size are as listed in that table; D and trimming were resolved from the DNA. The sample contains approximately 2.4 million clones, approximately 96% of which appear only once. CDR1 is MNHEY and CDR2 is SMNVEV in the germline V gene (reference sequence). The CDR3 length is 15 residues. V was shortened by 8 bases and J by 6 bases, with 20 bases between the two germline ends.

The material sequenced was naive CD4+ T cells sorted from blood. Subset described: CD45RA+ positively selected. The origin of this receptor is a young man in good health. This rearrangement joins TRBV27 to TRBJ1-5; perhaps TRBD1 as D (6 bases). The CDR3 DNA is TGTGCCAGCCGATCGTACGCAGGGGCGGTTCAGCCCCAGCATTTT. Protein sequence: CASRSYAGAVQPQHF.